This TCR beta chain was found in a study of T cell repertoires in cytomegalovirus infection. Study in general: Public TCR beta signatures were indicative of both CMV infection and a matching HLA type. The study's findings and limits: The ex vivo response was dominated by HLA-C-restricted CMV-specific TCR beta clonotypes.

TCRdb reprocessed the reads with MiXCR, giving one entry per CDR3 protein. In the table there are approximately 1,000,000 distinct CDR3 sequences, around a third of which are singletons. The CDR3 has 16 amino acids. Trimming removed 2 bases from V and 0 bases from J; junction bases left unmatched: 6. Germline values: CDR1 DFQATT, CDR2 SNEGSKA (reference sequence). On this clonotype itself: Its antigen remains unknown.

Sample: cultured CD8+ T cells from PBMCs, taken from culture after CMV antigen stimulation. The chain links TRBV20-1 to TRBJ2-1; the match to TRBD2 covers 8 bases. The receptor's source is a human donor in good health (CMV status not recorded). Some clones in this sample may be carry-over from other donors' samples. CDR3 sequence: CSARRSAGGSYNEQFF. CDR3 sequence (DNA): TGCAGTGCTAGAAGAAGCGCGGGAGGCTCCTACAATGAGCAGTTCTTC.